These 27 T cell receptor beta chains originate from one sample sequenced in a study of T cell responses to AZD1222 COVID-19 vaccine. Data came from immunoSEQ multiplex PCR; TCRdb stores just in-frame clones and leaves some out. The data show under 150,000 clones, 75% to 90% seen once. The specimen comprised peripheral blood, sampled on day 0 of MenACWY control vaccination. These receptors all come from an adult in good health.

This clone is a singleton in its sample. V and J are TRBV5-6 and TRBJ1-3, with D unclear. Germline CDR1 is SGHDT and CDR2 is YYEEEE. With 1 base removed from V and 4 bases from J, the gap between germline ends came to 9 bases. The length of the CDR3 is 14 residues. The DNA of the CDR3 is TGTGCCAGCAGCTTGTGGGGATCCGGAAACACCATATATTTT. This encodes CASSLWGSGNTIYF. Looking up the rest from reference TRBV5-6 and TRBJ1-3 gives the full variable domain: DAGVTQSPTHLIKTRGQQVTLRCSPKSGHDTVSWYQQALGQGPQFIFQYYEEEERQRGNFPDRFSGHQFPNYSSELNVNALLLGDSALYLCASSLWGSGNTIYFGEGSWLTVV.

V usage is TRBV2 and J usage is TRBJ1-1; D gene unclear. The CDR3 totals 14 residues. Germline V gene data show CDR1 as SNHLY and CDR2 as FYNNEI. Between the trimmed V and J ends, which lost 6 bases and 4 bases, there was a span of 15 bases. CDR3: CASRLQGPFTEAFF. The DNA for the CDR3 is TGTGCCAGCAGACTACAAGGTCCCTTCACTGAAGCTTTCTTT. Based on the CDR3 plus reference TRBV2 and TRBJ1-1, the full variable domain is EPEVTQTPSHQVTQMGQEVILRCVPISNHLYFYWYRQILGQKVEFLVSFYNNEISEKSEIFDDQFSVERPDGSNFTLKIRSTKLEDSAMYFCASRLQGPFTEAFFGQGTRLTVV.

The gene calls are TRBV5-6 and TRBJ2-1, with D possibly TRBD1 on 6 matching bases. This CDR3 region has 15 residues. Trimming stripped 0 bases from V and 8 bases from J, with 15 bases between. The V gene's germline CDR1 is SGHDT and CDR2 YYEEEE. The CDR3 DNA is TGTGCCAGCAGCTTGGGGGTATCGGGACAAGATGAGCAGTTCTTC. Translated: CASSLGVSGQDEQFF. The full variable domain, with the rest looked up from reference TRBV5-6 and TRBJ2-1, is DAGVTQSPTHLIKTRGQQVTLRCSPKSGHDTVSWYQQALGQGPQFIFQYYEEEERQRGNFPDRFSGHQFPNYSSELNVNALLLGDSALYLCASSLGVSGQDEQFFGPGTRLTVL.

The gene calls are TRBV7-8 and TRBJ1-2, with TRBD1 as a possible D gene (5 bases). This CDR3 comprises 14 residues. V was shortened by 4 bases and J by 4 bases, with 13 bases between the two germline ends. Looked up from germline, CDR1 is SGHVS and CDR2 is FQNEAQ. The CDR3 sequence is CASSSTEDSYGYTF. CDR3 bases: TGTGCCAGCAGCTCGACCGAAGACAGCTATGGCTACACCTTC.

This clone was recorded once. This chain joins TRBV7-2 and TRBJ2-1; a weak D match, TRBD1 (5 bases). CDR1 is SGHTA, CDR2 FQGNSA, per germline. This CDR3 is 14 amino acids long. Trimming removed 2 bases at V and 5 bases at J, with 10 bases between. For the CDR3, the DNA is TGTGCCAGCAGCTTACGCTCAGGGAACAATGAGCAGTTCTTC. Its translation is CASSLRSGNNEQFF.

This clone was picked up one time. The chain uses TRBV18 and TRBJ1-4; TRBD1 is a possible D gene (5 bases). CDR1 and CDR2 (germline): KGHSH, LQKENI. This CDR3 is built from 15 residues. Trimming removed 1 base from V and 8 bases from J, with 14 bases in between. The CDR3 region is CASSPQGLGPEKLFF. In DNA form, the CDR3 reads TGTGCCAGCTCACCACAGGGTCTGGGGCCGGAAAAACTGTTTTTT.

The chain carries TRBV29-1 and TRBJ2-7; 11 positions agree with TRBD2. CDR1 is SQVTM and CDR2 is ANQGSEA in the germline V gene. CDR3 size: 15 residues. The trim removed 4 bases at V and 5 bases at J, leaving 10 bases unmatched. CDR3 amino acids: CSVGPRLAGLHEQYF. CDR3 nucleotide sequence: TGCAGCGTTGGCCCCAGACTAGCGGGATTGCACGAGCAGTACTTC.

For the CDR3, the DNA is TGTGCCACCAGTGAAACCGATAACTCAGGCGAGCAGTACTTC. Translating it yields CATSETDNSGEQYF. V and J are TRBV24-1 and TRBJ2-7; D is uncertain. There are 14 residues in the CDR3. Germline V CDR1 and CDR2: KGHDR, SFDVKD. Trimming removed 4 bases from V and 6 bases from J, with 15 bases in between.

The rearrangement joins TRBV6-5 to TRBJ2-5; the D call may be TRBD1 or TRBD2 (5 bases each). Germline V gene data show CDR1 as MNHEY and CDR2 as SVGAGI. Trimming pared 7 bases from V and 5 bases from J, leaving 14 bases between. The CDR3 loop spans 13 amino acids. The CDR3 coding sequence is TGTGCCAGCAAAGAGTCCGGGGCGGAGACCCAGTACTTC. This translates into CASKESGAETQYF.

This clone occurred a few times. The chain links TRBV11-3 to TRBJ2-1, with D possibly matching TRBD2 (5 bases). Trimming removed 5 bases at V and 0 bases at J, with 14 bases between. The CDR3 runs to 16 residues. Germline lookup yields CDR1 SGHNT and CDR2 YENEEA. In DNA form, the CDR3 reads TGTGCCAGCAGCCTAGGAGACTACTCCTCCTACAATGAGCAGTTCTTC. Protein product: CASSLGDYSSYNEQFF.

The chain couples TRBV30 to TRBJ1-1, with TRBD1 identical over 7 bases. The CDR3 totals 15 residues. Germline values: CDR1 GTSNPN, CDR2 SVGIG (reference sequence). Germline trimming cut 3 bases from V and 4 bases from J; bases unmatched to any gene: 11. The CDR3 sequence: CAWRVHRGPGTEAFF. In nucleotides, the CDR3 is TGTGCCTGGAGAGTTCACAGGGGCCCAGGCACTGAAGCTTTCTTT.

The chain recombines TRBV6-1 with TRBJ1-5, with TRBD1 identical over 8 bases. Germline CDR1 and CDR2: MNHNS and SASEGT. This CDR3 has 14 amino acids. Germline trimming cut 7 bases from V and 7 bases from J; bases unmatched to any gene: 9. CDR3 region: CASTIGTGRQPQHF. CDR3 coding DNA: TGTGCCAGCACCATCGGGACAGGACGACAGCCCCAGCATTTT.

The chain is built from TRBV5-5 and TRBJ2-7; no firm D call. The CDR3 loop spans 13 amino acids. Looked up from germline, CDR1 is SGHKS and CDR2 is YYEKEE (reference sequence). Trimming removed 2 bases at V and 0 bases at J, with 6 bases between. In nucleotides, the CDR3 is TGTGCCAGCAGCTTTGGTAGCTCCTACGAGCAGTACTTC. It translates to CASSFGSSYEQYF. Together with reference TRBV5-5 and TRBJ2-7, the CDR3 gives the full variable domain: DAGVTQSPTHLIKTRGQQVTLRCSPISGHKSVSWYQQVLGQGPQFIFQYYEKEERGRGNFPDRFSARQFPNYSSELNVNALLLGDSALYLCASSFGSSYEQYFGPGTRLTVT.

CDR3 region: CASSLEARETQYF. The CDR3 coding sequence is TGTGCCAGCTCTCTCGAGGCTCGAGAGACCCAGTACTTC. The rearrangement joins TRBV18 to TRBJ2-5; D gene ambiguous. The CDR3 is 13 amino acids. The germline CDR1 and CDR2 sequences are KGHSH and LQKENI. Trimming stripped 6 bases from V and 4 bases from J, with 12 bases between. The whole variable domain, remainder taken from reference TRBV18 and TRBJ2-5, is NAGVMQNPRHLVRRRGQEARLRCSPMKGHSHVYWYRQLPEEGLKFMVYLQKENIIDESGMPKERFSAEFPKEGPSILRIQQVVRGDSAAYFCASSLEARETQYFGPGTRLLVL.

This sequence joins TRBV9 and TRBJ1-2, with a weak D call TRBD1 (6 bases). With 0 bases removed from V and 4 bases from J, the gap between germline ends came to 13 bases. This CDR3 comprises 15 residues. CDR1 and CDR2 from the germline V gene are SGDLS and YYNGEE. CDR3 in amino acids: CASSVEPQGVYGYTF. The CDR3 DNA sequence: TGTGCCAGCAGCGTAGAGCCACAGGGTGTCTATGGCTACACCTTC.

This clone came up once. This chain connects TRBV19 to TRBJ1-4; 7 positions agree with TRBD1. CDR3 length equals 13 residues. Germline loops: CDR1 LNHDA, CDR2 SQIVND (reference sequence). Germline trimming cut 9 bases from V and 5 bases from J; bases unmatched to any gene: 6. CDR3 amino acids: CASGGQRNEKLFF. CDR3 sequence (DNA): TGTGCCAGCGGGGGACAGAGAAATGAAAAACTGTTTTTT.

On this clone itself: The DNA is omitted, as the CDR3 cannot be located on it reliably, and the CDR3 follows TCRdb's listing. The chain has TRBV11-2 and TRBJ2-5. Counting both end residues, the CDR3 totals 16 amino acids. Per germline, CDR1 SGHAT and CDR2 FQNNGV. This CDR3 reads CASSLGSAPAQETQYF.

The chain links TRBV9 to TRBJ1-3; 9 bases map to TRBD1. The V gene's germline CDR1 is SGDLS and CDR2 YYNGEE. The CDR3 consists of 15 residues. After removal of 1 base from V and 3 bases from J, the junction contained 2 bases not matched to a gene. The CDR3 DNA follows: TGTGCCAGCAGCGTAATGACAGGGGGTGGAAACACCATATATTTT. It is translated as CASSVMTGGGNTIYF.

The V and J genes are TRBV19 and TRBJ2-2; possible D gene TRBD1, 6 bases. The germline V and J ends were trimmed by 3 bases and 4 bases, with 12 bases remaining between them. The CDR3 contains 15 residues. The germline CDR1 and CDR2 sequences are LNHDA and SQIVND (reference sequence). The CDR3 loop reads CASSIRQGSTGELFF. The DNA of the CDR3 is TGTGCCAGTAGTATCAGGCAGGGGAGCACCGGGGAGCTGTTTTTT.

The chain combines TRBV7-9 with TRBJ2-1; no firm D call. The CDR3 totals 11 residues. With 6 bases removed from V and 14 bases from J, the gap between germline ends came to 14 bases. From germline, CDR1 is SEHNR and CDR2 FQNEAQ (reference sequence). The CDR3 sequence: CASRPTPAKFF. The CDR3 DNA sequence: TGTGCCAGCAGACCGACCCCGGCCAAGTTCTTC.

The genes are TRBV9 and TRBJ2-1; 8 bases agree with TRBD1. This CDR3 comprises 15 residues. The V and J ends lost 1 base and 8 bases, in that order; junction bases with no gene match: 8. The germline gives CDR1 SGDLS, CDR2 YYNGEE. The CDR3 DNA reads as TGTGCCAGCAGCGTATTGCAGGGGGCGCGCGATGAGCAGTTCTTC. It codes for CASSVLQGARDEQFF.

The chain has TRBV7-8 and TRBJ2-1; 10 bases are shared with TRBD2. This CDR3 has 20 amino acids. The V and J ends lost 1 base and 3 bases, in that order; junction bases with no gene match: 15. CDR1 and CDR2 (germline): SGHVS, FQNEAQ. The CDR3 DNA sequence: TGTGCCAGCAGCTTAGTTAGGCTAGCGGGAGAAGGAGCCCTCTACAATGAGCAGTTCTTC. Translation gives CASSLVRLAGEGALYNEQFF.

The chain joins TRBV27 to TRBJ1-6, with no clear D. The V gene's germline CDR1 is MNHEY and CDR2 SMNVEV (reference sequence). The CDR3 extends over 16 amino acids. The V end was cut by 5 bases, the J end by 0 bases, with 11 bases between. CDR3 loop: CASSIQLTSYNSPLHF. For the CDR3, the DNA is TGTGCCAGCAGTATCCAACTGACCTCCTATAATTCACCCCTCCACTTT.

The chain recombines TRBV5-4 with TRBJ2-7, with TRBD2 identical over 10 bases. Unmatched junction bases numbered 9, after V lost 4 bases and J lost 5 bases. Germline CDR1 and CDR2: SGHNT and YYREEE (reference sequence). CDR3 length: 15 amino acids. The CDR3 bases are TGTGCCAGCAGCCCGACTAGCGGGTCTAACCACGAGCAGTACTTC. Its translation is CASSPTSGSNHEQYF.

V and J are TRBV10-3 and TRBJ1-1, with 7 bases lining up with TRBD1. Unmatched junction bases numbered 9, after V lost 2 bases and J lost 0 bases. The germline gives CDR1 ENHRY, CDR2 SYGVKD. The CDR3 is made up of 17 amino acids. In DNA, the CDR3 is TGTGCCATCAGTGAGCCCTACAGGGGAGGCGTGAACACTGAAGCTTTCTTT. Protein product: CAISEPYRGGVNTEAFF.

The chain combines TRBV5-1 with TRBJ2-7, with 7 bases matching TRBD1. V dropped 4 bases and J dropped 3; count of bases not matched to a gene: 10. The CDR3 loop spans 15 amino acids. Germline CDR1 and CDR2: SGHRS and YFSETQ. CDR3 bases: TGCGCCAGCAGCATTGGACAGGTTCGAGGCTACGAGCAGTACTTC. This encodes CASSIGQVRGYEQYF.

The CDR3 coding sequence is TGTGCCAGCAGTTTATATCGCGGGGAGCTGTTTTTT. Its protein product is CASSLYRGELFF. The rearrangement uses TRBV27 and TRBJ2-2; D not resolved. The CDR3 has 12 amino acids. V lost 1 base and J 7 bases, leaving 4 bases between the germline ends. CDR1 and CDR2 from the germline V gene are MNHEY and SMNVEV (reference sequence).